These 29 T cell receptor beta chains were all obtained from the same sample, sequenced in a study of blood T cell repertoires in COVID-19. Clones were read by immunoSEQ multiplex PCR, and TCRdb kept only the in-frame ones, dropping some. Altogether 150,000 to 200,000 clones are present, 75% to 90% being singletons, with the ten largest covering about a tenth. Sequencing used peripheral blood. These receptor sequences come from a human donor in a cohort sampled during active COVID-19.

The chain has TRBV12-3 or TRBV12-4 and TRBJ1-2; D unclear. This CDR3 has 13 residues. Trimming took off 7 bases at V and 6 bases at J, with 15 bases between the two ends. In DNA form, the CDR3 reads TGTGCCAGCACCTTGGCGGTGTTTGATGGCTACACCTTC. Its translation: CASTLAVFDGYTF.

The genes are TRBV28 and TRBJ1-5; D unclear. Trimming left V 3 bases short and J 8 bases short, with 14 bases between. Germline V CDR1 and CDR2: MDHEN, SYDVKM. The CDR3 totals 14 residues. This CDR3 is CASSLLGRGEPQHF. CDR3 nucleotides: TGTGCCAGCAGTTTGTTGGGGAGAGGAGAGCCCCAGCATTTT.

V usage is TRBV15 and J usage is TRBJ2-5, with TRBD1 identical over 8 bases. V shed 4 bases, J shed 4 bases, and the junction held 11 bases outside the gene matches. This CDR3 spans 16 amino acids. Germline values: CDR1 LNHNV, CDR2 YYDKDF (reference sequence). The DNA for the CDR3 is TGTGCCACCAGCAACTTTCTTGACAGGGGAGGAGAGACCCAGTACTTC. This translates into CATSNFLDRGGETQYF.

The V call is TRBV3-1 (or the pseudogene TRBV3-2), the J call TRBJ1-1; perhaps TRBD1 as D (5 bases). Germline values: CDR1 LGHDT, CDR2 YNNKEL (reference sequence). Trimming removed 2 bases at V and 7 bases at J, with 11 bases between. CDR3 size: 13 residues. CDR3 nucleotide sequence: TGTGCCAGCAGCCAACCGCCAGGGATTGAAGCTTTCTTT. It codes for CASSQPPGIEAFF.

The DNA for the CDR3 is TGTGCCACCAGCTTAGGGACTGGTGAAGATTCACCCCTCCACTTT. Protein sequence: CATSLGTGEDSPLHF. V gene TRBV15 combines with J gene TRBJ1-6, with D tentatively TRBD1 (5 bases). Germline assignment: CDR1 LNHNV and CDR2 YYDKDF (reference sequence). Deletions cut 5 bases from V and 8 bases from J, with 16 bases between. This CDR3 has 15 residues.

V and J are TRBV12-5 and TRBJ1-4, with 9 positions matching TRBD1. V was pared by 5 bases and J by 0 bases, with 4 bases of the junction left unmatched. CDR1 and CDR2 from the germline V gene are LGHNT and FRNRAP. The CDR3 contains 16 residues. CDR3 in DNA: TGTGCTAGTGGTGCGACAGGGGGTCCAACTAATGAAAAACTGTTTTTT. Translation gives CASGATGGPTNEKLFF.

This chain connects TRBV5-8 to TRBJ1-2; TRBD1 aligns across 7 bases. Germline lookup yields CDR1 SGHTS and CDR2 YDEGEE. With 0 bases clipped from V and 2 bases from J, the junction kept 4 bases outside the gene matches. This CDR3 region has 15 residues. This CDR3 is CASSLGRGLNYGYTF. CDR3 coding DNA: TGTGCCAGCAGCTTGGGGAGGGGGCTGAACTATGGCTACACCTTC.

The V gene is TRBV15, the J gene TRBJ2-1; TRBD2 agrees at 10 bases. Germline V gene sequence: CDR1 LNHNV, CDR2 YYDKDF (reference sequence). This CDR3 contains 15 residues. Trimming removed 3 bases from V and 9 bases from J; junction bases left unmatched: 8. The CDR3 nucleotides read TGTGCCACCAGCAGTGGAAGCGGGGGGGCGGGTGAGCAGTTCTTC. Protein product: CATSSGSGGAGEQFF. The variable domain in full, completed from reference TRBV15 and TRBJ2-1, reads DAMVIQNPRYQVTQFGKPVTLSCSQTLNHNVMYWYQQKSSQAPKLLFHYYDKDFNNEADTPDNFQSRRPNTSFCFLDIRSPGLGDTAMYLCATSSGSGGAGEQFFGPGTRLTVL.

This clone was counted only a few times. The rearrangement links TRBV7-9 to TRBJ2-7, with a weak D call TRBD1 (7 bases). V shed 4 bases and J shed 7 bases, with 17 bases lying between them. Germline loops: CDR1 SEHNR, CDR2 FQNEAQ (reference sequence). The CDR3 covers 14 residues. CDR3: CASSSQGTGREQYF. The CDR3 nucleotides read TGTGCCAGCAGCTCACAGGGGACGGGGAGGGAGCAGTACTTC. Drawing the rest from reference TRBV7-9 and TRBJ2-7, the complete variable domain is DTGVSQNPRHKITKRGQNVTFRCDPISEHNRLYWYRQTLGQGPEFLTYFQNEAQLEKSRLLSDRFSAERPKGSFSTLEIQRTEQGDSAMYLCASSSQGTGREQYFGPGTRLTVT.

This clone was observed once. The chain links TRBV3-1 (or the pseudogene TRBV3-2) to TRBJ1-5; D perhaps matches TRBD1 (5 bases). From germline, CDR1 is LGHDT and CDR2 YNNKEL (reference sequence). The V end was cut by 4 bases, the J end by 2 bases, with 12 bases between. The CDR3 has 15 residues. CDR3 amino acids: CASSLSGLGNQPQHF. The DNA of the CDR3 is TGTGCCAGCAGCCTATCGGGACTAGGCAATCAGCCCCAGCATTTT.

V and J are TRBV27 and TRBJ2-3, with D unresolved. This CDR3 contains 15 residues. From germline, CDR1 is MNHEY and CDR2 SMNVEV (reference sequence). The V gene lost 0 bases and the J gene lost 0 bases, with 7 bases spanning the gap. CDR3: CASSLSAASTDTQYF. The CDR3 DNA follows: TGTGCCAGCAGTTTATCCGCGGCCAGCACAGATACGCAGTATTTT.

This clone was observed once. The chain recombines TRBV27 with TRBJ2-1; unclear D gene. Germline V gives CDR1 MNHEY, CDR2 SMNVEV (reference sequence). The CDR3 runs to 12 residues. With 3 bases removed from V and 7 bases from J, the gap between germline ends came to 7 bases. The CDR3 DNA is TGTGCCAGCAGTTTGTCGGGTAATGAGCAGTTCTTC. Residues: CASSLSGNEQFF.

For the CDR3, the DNA is TGTGCCAGCAGCTTGTCTAGAAACTACGAGCAGTACTTC. As protein: CASSLSRNYEQYF. The chain carries TRBV7-8 and TRBJ2-7; D gene unclear. V lost 3 bases and J 3 bases, leaving 9 bases between the germline ends. CDR3 size: 13 residues. CDR1 is SGHVS and CDR2 is FQNEAQ in the germline V gene.

CDR3 DNA: TGTGCCAGCAGCCTCCTACAGGTCTCCCGTCAGCCCCAGCATTTT. Protein product: CASSLLQVSRQPQHF. The rearrangement uses TRBV6-2 or TRBV6-3 and TRBJ1-5; tentatively, D is TRBD1 (5 bases). The CDR3 length is 15 residues. Germline loops: CDR1 MNHEY, CDR2 SVGEGT. V lost 6 bases, J lost 6 bases, and 18 bases lay in between.

The chain combines TRBV6-5 with TRBJ1-1; 8 bases agree with TRBD1. Trimming took 8 bases from V and 5 from J; bases not matched to a gene: 13. CDR3 length: 15 amino acids. CDR1 is MNHEY, CDR2 SVGAGI, per germline. CDR3 region: CASGSQGARETEAFF. Written as DNA, the CDR3 is TGTGCCAGCGGATCCCAGGGGGCCCGGGAGACTGAAGCTTTCTTT.

V and J are TRBV6-2 or TRBV6-3 and TRBJ2-7; D is uncertain. Germline values: CDR1 MNHEY, CDR2 SVGEGT. V was cut by 2 bases and J by 0 bases, with 11 bases left in between. CDR3 length equals 15 residues. The DNA of the CDR3 is TGTGCCAGCAGTTACACACAGCCATTCTCCTACGAGCAGTACTTC. It encodes CASSYTQPFSYEQYF.

This clone was detected only once. The gene calls are TRBV19 and TRBJ2-5; 9 bases line up with TRBD1. V trimming: 11 bases; J trimming: 5 bases; junction bases outside the gene matches: 6. Germline V CDR1 and CDR2: LNHDA, SQIVND (reference sequence). This CDR3 region has 12 residues. CDR3 region: CAVEGTGETQYF. The CDR3 coding sequence is TGTGCCGTTGAAGGGACAGGGGAGACCCAGTACTTC. The full variable domain, rest sourced from reference TRBV19 and TRBJ2-5, is DGGITQSPKYLFRKEGQNVTLSCEQNLNHDAMYWYRQDPGQGLRLIYYSQIVNDFQKGDIAEGYSVSREKKESFPLTVTSAQKNPTAFYLCAVEGTGETQYFGPGTRLLVL.

This clone was seen once. This chain uses TRBV30 with TRBJ2-7; weak D call: TRBD1 (5 bases). V lost 3 bases and J lost 6, with 12 bases in between. Germline V gene sequence: CDR1 GTSNPN, CDR2 SVGIG (reference sequence). The CDR3 spans 12 residues. The DNA for the CDR3 is TGTGCCTGGAGCTTAGACAGCTTCGAGCAGTACTTC. Translation gives CAWSLDSFEQYF.

The V gene is TRBV7-2, the J gene TRBJ2-2; possible D gene TRBD2, 5 bases. CDR3 size: 13 residues. Germline values: CDR1 SGHTA, CDR2 FQGNSA. V lost 5 bases to trimming and J lost 4 bases, with 8 bases between them. The chain's CDR3 is CASSPRGTGELFF. The CDR3, as DNA: TGTGCCAGCAGCCCCCGGGGCACCGGGGAGCTGTTTTTT.

The V call is TRBV4-3, the J call TRBJ1-2; 8 bases are shared with TRBD1. Germline lookup yields CDR1 LGHNA and CDR2 YSLEER. With V trimmed by 0 bases and J by 8 bases, 8 bases remained unmatched. The CDR3 is made up of 15 amino acids. For the CDR3, the DNA is TGCGCCAGCAGCCAAGATGGACAGGGCCCTCAAGGCTACACCTTC. This codes for CASSQDGQGPQGYTF.

Relative to its sample, this clone is medium-sized. The gene calls are TRBV10-3 and TRBJ2-7, with 9 nucleotides matching TRBD1. Germline lookup yields CDR1 ENHRY and CDR2 SYGVKD. The CDR3 length is 16 residues. Trimming removed 3 bases from V and 5 bases from J; junction bases left unmatched: 11. CDR3 nucleotides: TGTGCCATCAGTGACCAACAGGGGGCGCGAGGTCACGAGCAGTACTTC. Protein: CAISDQQGARGHEQYF.

This clone appeared a single time. The chain uses TRBV18 and TRBJ2-7, with 7 bases identical to TRBD1. V gave up 4 bases and J gave up 0 bases; unmatched junction bases: 6. Germline V gene lookup returns CDR1 KGHSH and CDR2 LQKENI. The CDR3 loop spans 15 amino acids. CDR3: CASSQGQSPSYEQYF. The CDR3 coding sequence is TGTGCCAGCTCACAGGGACAGAGCCCCTCCTACGAGCAGTACTTC.

The count of this clone is one. This chain uses TRBV30 with TRBJ1-6; 9 bases agree with TRBD1. The V gene's germline CDR1 is GTSNPN and CDR2 SVGIG (reference sequence). This CDR3 region has 17 residues. V dropped 0 bases and J dropped 2; count of bases not matched to a gene: 5. CDR3 coding DNA: TGTGCCTGGAGTGTACCACAGGGGGCAACCTATAATTCACCCCTCCACTTT. Translation gives CAWSVPQGATYNSPLHF. The whole variable domain, remainder taken from reference TRBV30 and TRBJ1-6, is SQTIHQWPATLVQPVGSPLSLECTVEGTSNPNLYWYRQAAGRGLQLLFYSVGIGQISSEVPQNLSASRPQDRQFILSSKKLLLSDSGFYLCAWSVPQGATYNSPLHFGNGTRLTVT.

CDR3: CASSYLPDSYYEQYF. In nucleotides, the CDR3 is TGTGCCAGCAGTTACCTTCCGGACAGTTACTACGAGCAGTACTTC. V gene TRBV6-2 or TRBV6-3 combines with J gene TRBJ2-7; D may be TRBD1 (6 bases). There are 15 residues in the CDR3. The germline gives CDR1 MNHEY, CDR2 SVGEGT. Trimming stripped 2 bases from V and 3 bases from J, with 14 bases between.

This rearrangement joins TRBV11-3 to TRBJ2-3; 10 bases map to TRBD2. Trimming took 5 bases from V and 10 from J; bases not matched to a gene: 3. Germline-derived CDR1 and CDR2 are SGHNT and YENEEA. This CDR3 has 12 residues. This chain's CDR3 is CASSRLAGAQYF. Here the CDR3 DNA reads TGTGCCAGCAGCCGTCTAGCGGGGGCGCAGTATTTT.

A single count supports this clone. The chain recombines TRBV5-1 with TRBJ2-3; tentatively, D is TRBD1 (6 bases). Looked up from germline, CDR1 is SGHRS and CDR2 is YFSETQ. This CDR3 is 18 amino acids long. V was trimmed by 0 bases and J by 2 bases, leaving 19 bases between them. The CDR3 nucleotides are TGCGCCAGCAGCTTGGCCCTGGGTCAGGGGCCCCACACAGATACGCAGTATTTT. It codes for CASSLALGQGPHTDTQYF.

This clone was picked up a small number of times. The chain carries TRBV27 and TRBJ2-1, with TRBD2 matching 8 bases. The CDR3 contains 16 residues. The V gene end was trimmed by 6 bases and the J gene end by 5 bases; junction bases not matched to a gene: 12. Germline V lookup: CDR1 MNHEY, CDR2 SMNVEV (reference sequence). CDR3 loop: CASRDLGAGGNNEQFF. The DNA of the CDR3 is TGTGCCAGCAGGGACCTCGGGGCGGGAGGCAACAATGAGCAGTTCTTC.

V is TRBV12-5 and J is TRBJ2-7, with 7 bases fitting TRBD1. In germline, CDR1 is LGHNT, CDR2 FRNRAP. The CDR3 contains 17 residues. V was clipped by 1 base and J by 4 bases; unmatched bases: 13. The CDR3 sequence is CASGLEITLGTAYEQYF. DNA of the CDR3: TGTGCTAGTGGTTTGGAAATCACACTCGGGACAGCGTACGAGCAGTACTTC.

The gene calls are TRBV29-1 and TRBJ2-7, with 7 nucleotides matching TRBD1. The CDR3 extends over 12 amino acids. The germline V gene encodes CDR1 SQVTM and CDR2 ANQGSEA. V lost 4 bases, J lost 2 bases, and 2 bases stayed unmatched. CDR3 sequence: CSVAQGAYEQYF. The CDR3 DNA reads as TGCAGCGTTGCCCAGGGGGCCTACGAGCAGTACTTC.